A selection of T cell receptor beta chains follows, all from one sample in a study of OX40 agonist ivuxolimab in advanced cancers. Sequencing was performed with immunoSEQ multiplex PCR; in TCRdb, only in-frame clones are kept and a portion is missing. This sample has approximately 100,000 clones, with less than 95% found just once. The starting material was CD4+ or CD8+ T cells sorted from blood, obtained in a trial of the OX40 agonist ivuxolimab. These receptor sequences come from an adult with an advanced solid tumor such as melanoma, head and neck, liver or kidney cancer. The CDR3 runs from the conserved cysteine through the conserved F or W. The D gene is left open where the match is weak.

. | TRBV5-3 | CARSLRNTGELFF
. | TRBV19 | CAVSRAQGSEKLFF
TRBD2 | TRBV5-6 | CASSRLAGTLWDTQYF
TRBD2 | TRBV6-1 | CASSETASGANEQYF
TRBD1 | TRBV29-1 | CSVSPGQANEQFF
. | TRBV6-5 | CASSYSSGPYGYTF
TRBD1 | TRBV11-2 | CASSPRGDSSVGLFF
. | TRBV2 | CASGRDGNQPQHF
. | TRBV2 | CASSEGGYTEAFF
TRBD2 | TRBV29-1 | CSVDGGAHNEQFF
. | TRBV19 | CATNKGEADTQYF
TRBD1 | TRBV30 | CALTRDRGTDTQYF
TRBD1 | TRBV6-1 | CASLFSGGGTEAFF
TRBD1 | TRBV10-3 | CAISARTGTDSPLHF
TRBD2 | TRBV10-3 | CASGRTSDNEQFF
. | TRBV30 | CAWSPTGGGNTIYF
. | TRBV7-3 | CASSPFWGTEAFF
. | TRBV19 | CASSPTRGGYGYTF
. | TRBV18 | CASSPRGAFDGYTF
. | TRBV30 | CAWNPRRANEKLFF
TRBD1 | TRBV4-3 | CASSQTLGQGDGNTIYF
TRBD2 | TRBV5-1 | CASSYGLAGGPETQYF
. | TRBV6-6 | CASGSGANTGELFF
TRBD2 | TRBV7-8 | CASSAGRGGYNEQFF
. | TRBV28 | CASSLGGGTDTQYF
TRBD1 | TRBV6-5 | CASSYFDRGGEQFF
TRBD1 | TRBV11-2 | CASSLSDRANYGYTF
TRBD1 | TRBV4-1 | CASEPGQGAKDTQYF
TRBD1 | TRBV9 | CASSPGDRNEKLFF
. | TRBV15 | CATSRDLGGAGGYTF
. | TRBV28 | CASSSTSGPQGYGYTF
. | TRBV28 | CASISPGRVDGYTF
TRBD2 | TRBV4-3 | CASSQEPGASGGNEQFF
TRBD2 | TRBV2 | CASSLRTSGAGELFF
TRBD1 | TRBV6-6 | CASSRVWQGELWGYTF
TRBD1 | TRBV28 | CASSSAGTGQGAITDTQYF
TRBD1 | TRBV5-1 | CASSFGQGNEQFF
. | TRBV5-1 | CASSWTPGNEQFF
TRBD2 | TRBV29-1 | CSVGTSQETQYF
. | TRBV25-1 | CASGKVDQETQYF
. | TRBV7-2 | CASSSYSNQPQHF
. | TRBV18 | CASSPSSAINEQYF
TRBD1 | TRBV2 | CASSQQGQYYEQYF
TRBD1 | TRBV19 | CASSKEDRGTDTQYF
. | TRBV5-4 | CASSLGLQETQYF
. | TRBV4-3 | CASSQGDGPNSPLHF
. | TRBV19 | CASSIDTSGNTIYF
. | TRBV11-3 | CASSLGPPAGGNTIYF
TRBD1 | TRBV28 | CASSFHGTGVSYEQYF
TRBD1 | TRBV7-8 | CASRRTGGGDTQYF
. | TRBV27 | CASRYRDGYTF